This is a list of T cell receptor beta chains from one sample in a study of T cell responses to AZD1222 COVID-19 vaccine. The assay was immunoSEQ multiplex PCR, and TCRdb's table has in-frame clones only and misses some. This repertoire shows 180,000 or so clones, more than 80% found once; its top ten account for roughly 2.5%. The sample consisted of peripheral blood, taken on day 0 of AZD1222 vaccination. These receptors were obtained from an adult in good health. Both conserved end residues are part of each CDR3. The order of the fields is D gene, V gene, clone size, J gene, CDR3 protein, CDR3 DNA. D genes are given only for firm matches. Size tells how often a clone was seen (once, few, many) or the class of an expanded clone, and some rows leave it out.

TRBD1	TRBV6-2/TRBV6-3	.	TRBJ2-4	CASSSDRGAKNIQYF	TGTGCCAGCAGTTCCGACAGGGGGGCCAAAAACATTCAGTACTTC
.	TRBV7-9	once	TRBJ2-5	CASSLVEYQETQYF	TGTGCCAGCAGCTTAGTGGAGTACCAAGAGACCCAGTACTTC
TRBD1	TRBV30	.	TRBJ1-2	CAWSYRGQGYTF	TGTGCCTGGAGTTACAGGGGGCAAGGCTACACCTTC
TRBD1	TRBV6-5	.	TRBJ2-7	CASSSPRDRGLYEQYF	TGTGCCAGCAGTTCCCCCCGGGACAGGGGGCTCTACGAGCAGTACTTC
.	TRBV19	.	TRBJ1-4	CASSTGPGEKLFF	TGTGCCAGTAGTACAGGGCCGGGAGAAAAACTGTTTTTT
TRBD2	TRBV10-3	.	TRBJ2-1	CAISQLAGGGEQFF	TGTGCCATCAGTCAACTAGCGGGAGGTGGTGAGCAGTTCTTC
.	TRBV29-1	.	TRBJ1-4	CSVEGGRMGKLFF	TGCAGCGTTGAGGGCGGTCGAATGGGGAAACTGTTTTTT
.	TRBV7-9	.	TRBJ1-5	CASSLTSRDQPQHF	TGTGCCAGCAGCCTGACGAGCCGAGATCAGCCCCAGCATTTT
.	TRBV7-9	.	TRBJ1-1	CASFRGGFTEAFF	TGTGCCAGCTTCCGTGGAGGGTTCACTGAAGCTTTCTTT
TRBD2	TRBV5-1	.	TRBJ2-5	CASSLASLAGAQETQYF	TGCGCCAGCAGCTTGGCGAGTCTAGCGGGAGCCCAAGAGACCCAGTACTTC
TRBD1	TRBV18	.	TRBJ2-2	CASSLTPGQGPNTGELFF	TGTGCCAGCTCACTAACTCCGGGACAGGGACCGAACACCGGGGAGCTGTTTTTT
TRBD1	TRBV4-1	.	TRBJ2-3	CASSQVTGGPDTQYF	TGCGCCAGCAGCCAAGTGACAGGGGGACCAGATACGCAGTATTTT
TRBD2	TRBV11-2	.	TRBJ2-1	CASSLGLAGVGYNEQFF	TGTGCCAGCAGCCTCGGACTAGCGGGAGTTGGTTACAATGAGCAGTTCTTC
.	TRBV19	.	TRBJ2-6	CASTFLGSGANVLTF	TGTGCCAGTACCTTTCTGGGTTCTGGGGCCAACGTCCTGACTTTC
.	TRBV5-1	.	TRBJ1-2	CASSLAGTSNYGYTF	TGCGCCAGCAGCTTGGCTGGCACCTCTAACTATGGCTACACCTTC
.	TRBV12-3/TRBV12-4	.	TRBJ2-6	CASIHSGANVLTF	TGTGCCAGCATTCACTCTGGGGCCAACGTCCTGACTTTC
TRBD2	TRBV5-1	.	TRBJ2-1	CASSLDFRGRGSNEQFF	TGCGCCAGCAGCTTGGATTTTCGCGGGAGAGGCTCCAATGAGCAGTTCTTC
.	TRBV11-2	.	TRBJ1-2	CASSREGYGYTF	TGTGCCAGCAGCAGGGAGGGGTATGGCTACACCTTC
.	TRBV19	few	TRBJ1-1	CASEGLETEAFF	TGTGCCAGCGAAGGACTGGAGACTGAAGCTTTCTTT
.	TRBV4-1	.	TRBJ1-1	CASSQDNGGANTEAFF	TGCGCCAGCAGCCAAGATAACGGGGGTGCGAACACTGAAGCTTTCTTT
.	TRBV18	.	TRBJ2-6	CASSPAWSGSGANVLTF	TGTGCCAGCTCACCAGCTTGGTCTGGCTCTGGGGCCAACGTCCTGACTTTC
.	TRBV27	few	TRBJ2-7	CASSWQATYEQYF	TGTGCCAGCAGTTGGCAGGCCACCTACGAGCAGTACTTC
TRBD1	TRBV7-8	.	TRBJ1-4	CASSLQGKEDEKLFF	TGTGCCAGCAGCCTACAGGGGAAAGAGGATGAAAAACTGTTTTTT
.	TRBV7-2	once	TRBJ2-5	CASSRGSGPETQYF	TGTGCCAGCAGCCGGGGATCGGGGCCAGAGACCCAGTACTTC
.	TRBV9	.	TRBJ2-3	CASSVLGADTQYF	TGTGCCAGCAGCGTCCTGGGGGCAGATACGCAGTATTTT
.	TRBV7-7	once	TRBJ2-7	CASSSGEGAYEQYF	TGTGCCAGCAGTTCAGGGGAAGGAGCCTACGAGCAGTACTTC
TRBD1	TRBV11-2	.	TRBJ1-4	CASRPRPGQGWEKLFF	TGTGCCAGCAGGCCCAGACCGGGACAGGGGTGGGAAAAACTGTTTTTT
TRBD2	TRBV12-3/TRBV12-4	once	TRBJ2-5	CASSLGLDKTQYF	TGTGCCAGCAGTTTGGGACTAGATAAGACCCAGTACTTC
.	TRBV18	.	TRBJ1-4	CASSGTRARVNEKLFF	TGTGCCAGCTCGGGGACCCGGGCCAGGGTGAATGAAAAACTGTTTTTT
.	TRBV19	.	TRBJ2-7	CASSIGQGHF	TGTGCCAGTAGTATCGGGCAGGGACACTTC
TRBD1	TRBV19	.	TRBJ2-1	CASSIMGQSVSYNEQFF	TGTGCCAGTAGTATTATGGGACAGAGCGTCTCCTACAATGAGCAGTTCTTC
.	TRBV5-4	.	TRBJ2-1	CASSAHNEQFF	TGTGCCAGCAGCGCCCACAATGAGCAGTTCTTC
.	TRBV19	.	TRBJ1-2	CASSINGALRGYTF	TGTGCCAGTAGTATAAACGGGGCCCTGAGGGGCTACACCTTC
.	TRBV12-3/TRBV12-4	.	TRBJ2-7	CASSTEDYEQYF	TGTGCCAGCAGCACCGAGGACTACGAGCAGTACTTC
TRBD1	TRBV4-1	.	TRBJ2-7	CASSQPGQGYEQYF	TGCGCCAGCAGCCAACCGGGACAGGGGTACGAGCAGTACTTC
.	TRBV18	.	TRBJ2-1	CASSADANEQFF	TGTGCCAGCTCAGCCGACGCAAATGAGCAGTTCTTC
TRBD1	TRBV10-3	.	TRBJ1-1	CAITQGENTEAFF	TGTGCCATCACCCAGGGGGAAAACACTGAAGCTTTCTTT
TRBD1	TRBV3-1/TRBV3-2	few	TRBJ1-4	CASSQRPTGGYEKLFF	TGTGCCAGCAGCCAACGGCCGACAGGGGGTTATGAAAAACTGTTTTTT
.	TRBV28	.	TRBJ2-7	CASSEQGYEQYF	TGTGCCAGCAGTGAACAGGGCTACGAGCAGTACTTC
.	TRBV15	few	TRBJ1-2	CATSRGLGPEVRYTF	TGTGCCACCAGCAGAGGTCTCGGGCCCGAGGTACGCTACACCTTC
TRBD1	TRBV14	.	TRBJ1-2	CASSQDLVATGDGYTF	TGTGCCAGCAGCCAAGATTTGGTGGCGACAGGGGACGGCTACACCTTC
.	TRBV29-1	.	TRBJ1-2	CSVAGMRNGYTF	TGCAGCGTGGCCGGGATGCGGAATGGCTACACCTTC
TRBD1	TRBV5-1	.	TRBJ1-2	CASSPIDRGEVSYTF	TGCGCCAGCAGCCCCATCGACAGGGGCGAAGTGAGCTACACCTTC
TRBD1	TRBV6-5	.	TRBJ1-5	CASSPGQAIWPQHF	TGTGCCAGCTCACCGGGACAGGCGATCTGGCCCCAGCATTTT
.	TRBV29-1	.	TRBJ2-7	CSVEVGGGRTYEQYF	TGCAGCGTTGAAGTCGGTGGGGGACGGACCTACGAGCAGTACTTC
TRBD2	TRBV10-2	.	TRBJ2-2	CASGTSGGGRELFF	TGCGCCAGCGGGACTAGCGGGGGCGGGCGGGAGCTGTTTTTT
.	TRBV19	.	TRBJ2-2	CASMAERELFF	TGTGCCAGTATGGCTGAGAGGGAGCTGTTTTTT
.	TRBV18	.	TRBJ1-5	CASSPYNNQPQHF	TGTGCCAGCTCACCATATAACAATCAGCCCCAGCATTTT
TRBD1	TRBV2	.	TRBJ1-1	CASAEGGTGAFF	TGTGCCAGCGCAGAGGGGGGGACAGGGGCTTTCTTT
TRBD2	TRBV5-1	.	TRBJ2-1	CASSLVPAGLHNEQFF	TGCGCCAGCAGCTTGGTACCAGCGGGACTACACAATGAGCAGTTCTTC
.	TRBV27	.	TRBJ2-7	CASSLSSSPFEQYF	TGTGCCAGCAGTTTATCGTCCAGTCCGTTCGAGCAGTACTTC
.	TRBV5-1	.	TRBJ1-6	CASSLSQGGDSPLHF	TGCGCCAGCAGCTTGTCCCAGGGTGGGGATTCACCCCTCCACTTT
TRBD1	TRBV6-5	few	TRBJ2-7	CAGTGTGTYEQYF	TGTGCCGGAACCGGGACAGGGACCTACGAGCAGTACTTC